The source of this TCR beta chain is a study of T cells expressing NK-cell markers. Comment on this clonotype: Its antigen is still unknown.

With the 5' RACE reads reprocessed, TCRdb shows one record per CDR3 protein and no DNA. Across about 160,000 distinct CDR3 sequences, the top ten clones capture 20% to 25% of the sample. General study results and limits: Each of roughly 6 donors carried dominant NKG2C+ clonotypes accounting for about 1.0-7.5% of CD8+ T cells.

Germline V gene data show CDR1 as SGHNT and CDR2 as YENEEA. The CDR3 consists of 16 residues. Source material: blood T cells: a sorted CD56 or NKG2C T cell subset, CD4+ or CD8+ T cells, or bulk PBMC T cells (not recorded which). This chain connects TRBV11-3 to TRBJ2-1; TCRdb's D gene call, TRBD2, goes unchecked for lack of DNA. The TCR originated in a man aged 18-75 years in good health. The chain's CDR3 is CASSLGAASPYNEQFF.